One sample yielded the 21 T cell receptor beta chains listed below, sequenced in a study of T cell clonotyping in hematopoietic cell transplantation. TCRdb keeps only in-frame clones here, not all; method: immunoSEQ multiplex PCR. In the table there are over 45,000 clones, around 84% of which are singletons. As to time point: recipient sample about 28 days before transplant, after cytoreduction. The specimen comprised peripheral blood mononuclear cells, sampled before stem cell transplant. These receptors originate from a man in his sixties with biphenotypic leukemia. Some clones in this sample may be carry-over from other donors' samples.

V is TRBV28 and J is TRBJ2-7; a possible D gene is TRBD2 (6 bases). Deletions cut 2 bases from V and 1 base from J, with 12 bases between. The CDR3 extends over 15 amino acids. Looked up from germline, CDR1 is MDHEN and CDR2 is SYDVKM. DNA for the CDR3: TGTGCCAGCAGTTTAAACGGGAGAGGTTCCTACGAGCAGTACTTC. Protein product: CASSLNGRGSYEQYF.

The CDR3: CASRDTGTSTDTQYF. CDR3 DNA sequence: TGTGCCAGCAGGGATACCGGGACTAGCACAGATACGCAGTATTTT. V gene TRBV6-5 combines with J gene TRBJ2-3; perhaps TRBD2 as D (6 bases). V lost 6 bases to trimming and J lost 0 bases, with 13 bases between them. The germline V gene has CDR1 MNHEY and CDR2 SVGAGI. The CDR3 is 15 residues long.

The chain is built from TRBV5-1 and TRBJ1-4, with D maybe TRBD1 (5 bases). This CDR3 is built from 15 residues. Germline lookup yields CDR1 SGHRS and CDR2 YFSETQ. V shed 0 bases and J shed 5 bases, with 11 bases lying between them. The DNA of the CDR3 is TGCGCCAGCAGCTTGGCCGGGACCCTAAATGAAAAACTGTTTTTT. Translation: CASSLAGTLNEKLFF.

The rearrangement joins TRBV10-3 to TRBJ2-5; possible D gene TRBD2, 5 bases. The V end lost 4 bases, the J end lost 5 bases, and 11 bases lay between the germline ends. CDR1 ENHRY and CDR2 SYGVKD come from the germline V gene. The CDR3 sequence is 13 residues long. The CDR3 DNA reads TGTGCCATCAGTGTCGAGAGGGCGGAGACCCAGTACTTC. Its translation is CAISVERAETQYF.

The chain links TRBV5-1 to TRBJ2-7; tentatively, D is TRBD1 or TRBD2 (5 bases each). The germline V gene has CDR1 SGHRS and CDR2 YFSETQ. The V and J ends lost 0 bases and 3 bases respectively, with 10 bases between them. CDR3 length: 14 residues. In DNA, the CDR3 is TGCGCCAGCAGCTTGGGAGGGGTAGTCTACGAGCAGTACTTC. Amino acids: CASSLGGVVYEQYF.

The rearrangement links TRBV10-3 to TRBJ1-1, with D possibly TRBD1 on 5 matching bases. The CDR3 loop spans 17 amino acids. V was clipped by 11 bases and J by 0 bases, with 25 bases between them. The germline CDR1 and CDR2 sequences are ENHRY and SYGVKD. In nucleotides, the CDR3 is TGTGCCGCTTCCAAAATTCAGGGTACCCAAATGAACACTGAAGCTTTCTTT. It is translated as CAASKIQGTQMNTEAFF.

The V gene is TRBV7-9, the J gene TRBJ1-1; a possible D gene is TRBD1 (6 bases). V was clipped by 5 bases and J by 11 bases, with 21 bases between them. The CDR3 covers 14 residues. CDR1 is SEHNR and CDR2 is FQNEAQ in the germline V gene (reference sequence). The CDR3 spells CASSRYEAGESAFF. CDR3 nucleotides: TGTGCCAGCAGCCGATACGAGGCAGGGGAGAGTGCTTTCTTT.

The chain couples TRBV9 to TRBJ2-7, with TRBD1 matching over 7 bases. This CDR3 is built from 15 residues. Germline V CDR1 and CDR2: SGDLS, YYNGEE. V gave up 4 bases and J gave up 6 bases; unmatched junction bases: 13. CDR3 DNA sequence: TGTGCCAGCAGCCCAACAGACAGGGTAGTTGGCGAGCAGTACTTC. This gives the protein CASSPTDRVVGEQYF.

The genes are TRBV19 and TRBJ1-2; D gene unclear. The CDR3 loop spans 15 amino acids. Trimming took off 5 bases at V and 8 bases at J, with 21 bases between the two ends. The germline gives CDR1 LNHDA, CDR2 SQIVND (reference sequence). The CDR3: CASSGDTTVFEGYTF. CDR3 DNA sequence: TGTGCCAGTAGTGGTGACACGACGGTCTTTGAAGGCTACACCTTC.

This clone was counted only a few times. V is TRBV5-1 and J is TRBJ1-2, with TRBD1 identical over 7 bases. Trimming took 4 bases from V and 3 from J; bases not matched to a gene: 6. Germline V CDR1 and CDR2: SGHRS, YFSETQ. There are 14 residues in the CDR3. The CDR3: CASSMGQTHYGYTF. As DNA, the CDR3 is TGCGCCAGCAGCATGGGACAGACTCACTATGGCTACACCTTC.

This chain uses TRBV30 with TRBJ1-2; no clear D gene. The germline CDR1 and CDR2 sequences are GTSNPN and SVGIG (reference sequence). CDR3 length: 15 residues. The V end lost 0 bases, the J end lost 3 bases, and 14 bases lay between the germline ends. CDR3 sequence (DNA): TGTGCCTGGAGTGTCGGGCGGTTCTTTCACTATGGCTACACCTTC. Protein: CAWSVGRFFHYGYTF.

The CDR3 loop is CASSPQGYETEAFF. CDR3 in DNA: TGTGCCAGCTCACCACAGGGATACGAGACTGAAGCTTTCTTT. The rearrangement links TRBV18 to TRBJ1-1, with D hard to call. Germline V lookup: CDR1 KGHSH, CDR2 LQKENI. The CDR3 is 14 amino acids. V lost 1 base to trimming and J lost 5 bases, with 11 bases between them.

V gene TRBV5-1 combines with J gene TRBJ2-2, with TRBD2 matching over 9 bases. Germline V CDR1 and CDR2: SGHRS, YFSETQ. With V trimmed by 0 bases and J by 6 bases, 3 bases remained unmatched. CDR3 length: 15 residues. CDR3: CASSLVAGVAGELFF. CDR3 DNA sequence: TGCGCCAGCAGCTTGGTAGCGGGAGTCGCCGGGGAGCTGTTTTTT. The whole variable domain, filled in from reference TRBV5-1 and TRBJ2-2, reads KAGVTQTPRYLIKTRGQQVTLSCSPISGHRSVSWYQQTPGQGLQFLFEYFSETQRNKGNFPGRFSGRQFSNSRSEMNVSTLELGDSALYLCASSLVAGVAGELFFGEGSRLTVL.

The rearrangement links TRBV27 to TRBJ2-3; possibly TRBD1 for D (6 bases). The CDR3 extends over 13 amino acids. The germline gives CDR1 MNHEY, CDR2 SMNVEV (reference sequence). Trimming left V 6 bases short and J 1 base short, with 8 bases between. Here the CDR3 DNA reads TGTGCCAGCAGCCGACAGGGCACAGATACGCAGTATTTT. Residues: CASSRQGTDTQYF.

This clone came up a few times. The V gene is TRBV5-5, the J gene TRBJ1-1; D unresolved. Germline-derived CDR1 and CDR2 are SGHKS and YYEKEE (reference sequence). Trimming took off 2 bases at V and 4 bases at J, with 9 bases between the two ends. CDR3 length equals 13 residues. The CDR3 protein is CASSFRISTEAFF. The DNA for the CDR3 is TGTGCCAGCAGCTTCAGGATAAGCACTGAAGCTTTCTTT. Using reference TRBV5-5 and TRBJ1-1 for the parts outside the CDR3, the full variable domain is DAGVTQSPTHLIKTRGQQVTLRCSPISGHKSVSWYQQVLGQGPQFIFQYYEKEERGRGNFPDRFSARQFPNYSSELNVNALLLGDSALYLCASSFRISTEAFFGQGTRLTVV.

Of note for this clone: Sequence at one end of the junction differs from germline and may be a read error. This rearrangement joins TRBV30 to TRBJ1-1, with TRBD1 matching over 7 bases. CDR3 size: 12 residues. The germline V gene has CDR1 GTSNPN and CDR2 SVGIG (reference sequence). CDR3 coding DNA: TGTGCCTGGAACCATGACAGGGTACGGTCGATCTTT. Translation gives CAWNHDRVRSIF.

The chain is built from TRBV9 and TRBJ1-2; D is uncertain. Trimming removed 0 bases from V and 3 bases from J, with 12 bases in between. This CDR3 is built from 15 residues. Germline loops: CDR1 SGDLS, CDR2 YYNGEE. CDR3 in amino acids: CASSVAHGSHYGYTF. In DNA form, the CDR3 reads TGTGCCAGCAGCGTAGCTCATGGCAGCCACTATGGCTACACCTTC.

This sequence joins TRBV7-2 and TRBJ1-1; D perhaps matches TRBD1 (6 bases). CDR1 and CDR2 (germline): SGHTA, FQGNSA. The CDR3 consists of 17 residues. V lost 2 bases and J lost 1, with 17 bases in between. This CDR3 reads CASSLRSPGQGNTEAFF. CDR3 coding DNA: TGTGCCAGCAGCTTAAGGTCGCCGGGACAAGGGAACACTGAAGCTTTCTTT.

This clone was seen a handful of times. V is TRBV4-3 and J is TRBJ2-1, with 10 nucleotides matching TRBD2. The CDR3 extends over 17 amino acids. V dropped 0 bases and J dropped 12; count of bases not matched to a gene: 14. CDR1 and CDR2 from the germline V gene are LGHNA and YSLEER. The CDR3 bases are TGCGCCAGCAGCCAAGATAGGACTAGCGGTCCAATGATGGGGCAGTTCTTC. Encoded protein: CASSQDRTSGPMMGQFF.

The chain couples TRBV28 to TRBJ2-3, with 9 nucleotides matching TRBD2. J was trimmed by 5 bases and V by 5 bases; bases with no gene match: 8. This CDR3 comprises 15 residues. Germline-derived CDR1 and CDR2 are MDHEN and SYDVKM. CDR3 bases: TGTGCCAGCAGTCCTAGCGGGAATCCGGAAGATACGCAGTATTTT. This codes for CASSPSGNPEDTQYF.

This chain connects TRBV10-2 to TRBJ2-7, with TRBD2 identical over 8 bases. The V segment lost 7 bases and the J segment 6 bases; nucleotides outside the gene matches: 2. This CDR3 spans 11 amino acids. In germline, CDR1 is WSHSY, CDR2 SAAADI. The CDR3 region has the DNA TGCGCCAGCATAGCGGGACTCGAGCAGTACTTC. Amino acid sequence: CASIAGLEQYF.